The clone carrying this T cell receptor (beta chain) was seen only a few times. What it binds is not known. Germline V gene data show CDR1 as LNHDA and CDR2 as SQIVND (reference sequence). V was trimmed by 3 bases and J by 10 bases, leaving 10 bases between them. The CDR3 contains 12 residues. Via MiXCR, TCRdb re-called the reads, giving one row per CDR3 protein. The sample records about 830,000 distinct CDR3 sequences, about 30% being singletons. The data stem from a study of T cell repertoires in cytomegalovirus infection. Study-wide background: CMV epitopes, recently identified HLA-C-restricted and well-studied HLA-B-restricted, were used. Carrying CMV and the relevant HLA type showed in public TCR beta signatures.

Findings and limits, study-wide: Cumulated frequencies of public TCR beta families served to identify carriers of CMV plus the relevant HLA.

The clonotype originates from a human donor in good health (CMV status not recorded). Some clones in this sample may be carry-over from other donors' samples. The rearrangement uses TRBV19 and TRBJ2-1, with D unclear. The sequencing used cultured CD8+ T cells from PBMCs, collected from culture after CMV antigen stimulation. CDR3 amino acids: CASSILGKEQFF. CDR3 coding DNA: TGTGCCAGTAGTATTTTAGGGAAAGAGCAGTTCTTC.